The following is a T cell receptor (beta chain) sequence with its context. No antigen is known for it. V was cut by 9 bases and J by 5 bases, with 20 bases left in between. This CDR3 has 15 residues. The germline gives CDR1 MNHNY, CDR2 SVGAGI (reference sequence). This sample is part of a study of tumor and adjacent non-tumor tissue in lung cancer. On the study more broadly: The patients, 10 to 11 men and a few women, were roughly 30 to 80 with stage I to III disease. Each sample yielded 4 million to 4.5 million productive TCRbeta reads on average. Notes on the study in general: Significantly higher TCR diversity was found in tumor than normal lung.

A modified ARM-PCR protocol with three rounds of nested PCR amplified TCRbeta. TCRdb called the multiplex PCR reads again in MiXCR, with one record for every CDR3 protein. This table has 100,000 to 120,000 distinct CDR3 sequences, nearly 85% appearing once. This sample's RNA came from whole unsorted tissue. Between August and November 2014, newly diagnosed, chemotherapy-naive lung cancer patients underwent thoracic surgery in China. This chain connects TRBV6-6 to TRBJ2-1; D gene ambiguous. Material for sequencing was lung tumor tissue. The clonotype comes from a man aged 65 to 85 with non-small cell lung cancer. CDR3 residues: CASGYSTGADNEQFF. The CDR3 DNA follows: TGTGCCAGTGGTTATTCGACGGGCGCAGACAATGAGCAGTTCTTC.